The 12 T cell receptor beta chains below come from one sample, sequenced in a study of T cell responses to AZD1222 COVID-19 vaccine. Clones were read by immunoSEQ multiplex PCR, and TCRdb kept only the in-frame ones, dropping some. The table has around 140,000 clones, roughly 86% seen once. The specimen was peripheral blood, collected 28 days after the second dose of the MenACWY control vaccine. The receptor source for this set is an adult who received the MenACWY meningococcal vaccine as a control.

The chain is built from TRBV11-2 and TRBJ1-5; D is unresolved. Trimming shortened V by 4 bases and J by 0 bases, and 10 bases separated the two germline ends. The CDR3 has 15 residues. The germline V gene has CDR1 SGHAT and CDR2 FQNNGV. This chain's CDR3 is CASSYGPASNQPQHF. The CDR3 nucleotides are TGTGCCAGCAGCTATGGCCCAGCTAGCAATCAGCCCCAGCATTTT.

The chain links TRBV11-3 to TRBJ2-1; 9 bases align to TRBD2. Germline CDR1 SGHNT, CDR2 YENEEA. The trim removed 5 bases at V and 7 bases at J, leaving 21 bases unmatched. This CDR3 region has 19 residues. The CDR3 DNA sequence: TGTGCCAGCAGCCCCCGGGGGAGTAGCGGGGGTTCCTTTTTTAATGAGCAGTTCTTC. Protein: CASSPRGSSGGSFFNEQFF. Full variable domain (rest looked up from reference TRBV11-3 and TRBJ2-1): EAGVVQSPRYKIIEKKQPVAFWCNPISGHNTLYWYLQNLGQGPELLIRYENEEAVDDSQLPKDRFSAERLKGVDSTLKIQPAELGDSAVYLCASSPRGSSGGSFFNEQFFGPGTRLTVL.

The chain is built from TRBV6-5 and TRBJ1-2, with TRBD1 matching over 7 bases. The CDR3 is 16 amino acids. Germline V gene data show CDR1 as MNHEY and CDR2 as SVGAGI. V shed 0 bases, J shed 7 bases, and the junction held 11 bases outside the gene matches. CDR3 residues: CASSYSRSTGMSGYTF. CDR3 in DNA: TGTGCCAGCAGTTACTCGAGGTCGACAGGGATGAGTGGCTACACCTTC.

V usage is TRBV7-2 and J usage is TRBJ2-3; D gene unclear. This CDR3 comprises 15 residues. Germline V lookup: CDR1 SGHTA, CDR2 FQGNSA. Trimming left V 5 bases short and J 2 bases short, with 14 bases between. CDR3 sequence (DNA): TGTGCCAGCAGCAGGGTGGCCCCCCCCACAGATACGCAGTATTTT. Translation gives CASSRVAPPTDTQYF. Using reference TRBV7-2 and TRBJ2-3 for the parts outside the CDR3, the full variable domain is GAGVSQSPSNKVTEKGKDVELRCDPISGHTALYWYRQSLGQGLEFLIYFQGNSAPDKSGLPSDRFSAERTGGSVSTLTIQRTQQEDSAVYLCASSRVAPPTDTQYFGPGTRLTVL.

This clone was counted only a few times. V and J are TRBV5-4 and TRBJ2-1; 8 bases agree with TRBD2. The J segment lost 5 bases and the V segment lost 4 bases, leaving 11 bases of the junction unmatched. The CDR3 consists of 16 residues. CDR1 is SGHNT and CDR2 is YYREEE in the germline V gene (reference sequence). Written as DNA, the CDR3 is TGTGCCAGCAGCCCCCCCGGGGTAGCGGGGAACAATGAGCAGTTCTTC. Protein: CASSPPGVAGNNEQFF.

CDR3 nucleotides: TGTGCCAGCAGCTTTCAGAGGGAGGACTCCTACGAGCAGTACTTC. Its protein product is CASSFQREDSYEQYF. This chain uses TRBV13 with TRBJ2-7; D is perhaps TRBD2 (6 bases). Trimming pared 3 bases from V and 0 bases from J, leaving 12 bases between. Germline CDR1 is PRHDT and CDR2 is FYEKMQ (reference sequence). CDR3 length: 15 amino acids.

The V gene is TRBV5-5, the J gene TRBJ1-6; TRBD1 might be the D (5 bases). Germline V gene sequence: CDR1 SGHKS, CDR2 YYEKEE (reference sequence). This CDR3 is 14 amino acids long. With 2 bases removed from V and 6 bases from J, the gap between germline ends came to 9 bases. The CDR3 loop reads CASSFGAGNSPLHF. Here the CDR3 DNA reads TGTGCCAGCAGCTTTGGGGCGGGTAATTCACCCCTCCACTTT.

The V and J genes are TRBV19 and TRBJ1-4; no firm D call. Trimming left V 1 base short and J 5 bases short, with 8 bases between. The germline V gene encodes CDR1 LNHDA and CDR2 SQIVND (reference sequence). This CDR3 is built from 14 residues. The CDR3 nucleotides read TGTGCCAGTAGTATAGGGCAGGTGAATGAAAAACTGTTTTTT. Its translation is CASSIGQVNEKLFF.

The chain links TRBV5-5 to TRBJ1-2; D not resolved. The CDR3 has 13 residues. The germline CDR1 and CDR2 sequences are SGHKS and YYEKEE (reference sequence). Trimming shortened V by 4 bases and J by 8 bases, and 15 bases separated the two germline ends. Here the CDR3 DNA reads TGTGCCAGCAGCCGGACGATTCAAGACGGCTACACCTTC. The encoded protein is CASSRTIQDGYTF.

J is TRBJ1-1 and V is TRBV11-2; the match to TRBD1 covers 11 bases. The trim removed 5 bases at V and 5 bases at J, leaving 7 bases unmatched. Germline assignment: CDR1 SGHAT and CDR2 FQNNGV. This CDR3 has 15 amino acids. CDR3 loop: CASSMGTGGITEAFF. CDR3 coding DNA: TGTGCCAGCAGCATGGGGACAGGGGGTATTACTGAAGCTTTCTTT.

This chain links TRBV3-1 (or the pseudogene TRBV3-2) with TRBJ1-2; 9 bases are a match to TRBD1. Trimming took 0 bases from V and 3 from J; bases not matched to a gene: 8. Germline values: CDR1 LGHDT, CDR2 YNNKEL (reference sequence). CDR3 length equals 17 residues. In DNA form, the CDR3 reads TGTGCCAGCAGCCAAGATTCGGACAGGGGATATGACTATGGCTACACCTTC. It specifies CASSQDSDRGYDYGYTF.

The chain joins TRBV4-1 to TRBJ2-3; possibly TRBD2 for D (5 bases). CDR1 and CDR2 from the germline V gene are MGHRA and YSYEKL. V lost 0 bases and J lost 8, with 15 bases in between. This CDR3 region has 15 residues. Here the CDR3 reads CASSQDGGGLGTQYF. The CDR3 region has the DNA TGCGCCAGCAGCCAAGATGGAGGAGGCCTGGGTACGCAGTATTTT.